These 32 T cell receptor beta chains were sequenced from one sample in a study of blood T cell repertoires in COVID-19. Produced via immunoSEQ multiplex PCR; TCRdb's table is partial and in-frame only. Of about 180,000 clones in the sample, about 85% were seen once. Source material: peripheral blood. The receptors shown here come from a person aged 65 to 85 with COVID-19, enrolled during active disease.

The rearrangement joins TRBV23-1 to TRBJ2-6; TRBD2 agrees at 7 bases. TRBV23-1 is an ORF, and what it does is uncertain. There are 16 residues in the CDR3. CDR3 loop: CAKPDGRTAGANVLTF. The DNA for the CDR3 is TGCGCAAAGCCAGACGGGAGGACTGCTGGGGCCAACGTCCTGACTTTC.

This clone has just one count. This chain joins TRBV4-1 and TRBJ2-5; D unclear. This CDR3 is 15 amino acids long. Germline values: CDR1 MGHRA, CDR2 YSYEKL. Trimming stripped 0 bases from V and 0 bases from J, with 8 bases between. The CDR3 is CASSQEAENQETQYF. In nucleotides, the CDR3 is TGCGCCAGCAGCCAAGAGGCGGAAAACCAAGAGACCCAGTACTTC.

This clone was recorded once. CDR3 sequence (DNA): TGTGCCAGCAGCTTCGGGGGTTACTACGAGCAGTACTTC. Its translation: CASSFGGYYEQYF. The V gene is TRBV7-3, the J gene TRBJ2-7; perhaps TRBD2 as D (6 bases). The CDR3 totals 13 residues. V lost 3 bases and J lost 3, with 9 bases in between. Germline CDR1 SGHTA, CDR2 FQGTGA.

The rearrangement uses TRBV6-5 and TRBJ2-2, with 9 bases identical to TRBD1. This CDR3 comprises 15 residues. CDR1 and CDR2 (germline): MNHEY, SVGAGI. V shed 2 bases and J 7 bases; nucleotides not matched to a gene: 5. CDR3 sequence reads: CASSYPRQGVGELFF. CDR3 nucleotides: TGTGCCAGCAGTTACCCTAGACAGGGGGTCGGGGAGCTGTTTTTT.

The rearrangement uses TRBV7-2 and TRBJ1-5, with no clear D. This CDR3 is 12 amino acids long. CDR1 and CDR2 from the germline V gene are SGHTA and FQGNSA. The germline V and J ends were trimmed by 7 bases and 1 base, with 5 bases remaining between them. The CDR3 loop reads CASTTSNQPQHF. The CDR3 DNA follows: TGTGCCAGCACGACAAGCAATCAGCCCCAGCATTTT.

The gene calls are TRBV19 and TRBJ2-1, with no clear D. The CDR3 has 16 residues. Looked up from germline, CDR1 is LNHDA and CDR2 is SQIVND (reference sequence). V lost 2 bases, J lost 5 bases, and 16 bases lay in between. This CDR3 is CASSIYRRGGDNEQFF. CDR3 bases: TGTGCCAGTAGTATATATAGGCGCGGCGGCGACAATGAGCAGTTCTTC.

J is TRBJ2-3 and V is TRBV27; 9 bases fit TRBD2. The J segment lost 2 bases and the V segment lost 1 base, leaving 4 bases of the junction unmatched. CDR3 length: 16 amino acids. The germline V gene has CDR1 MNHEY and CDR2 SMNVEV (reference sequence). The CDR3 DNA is TGTGCCAGCAGTTTATTCGGCGGGGGGGCCACAGATACGCAGTATTTT. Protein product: CASSLFGGGATDTQYF.

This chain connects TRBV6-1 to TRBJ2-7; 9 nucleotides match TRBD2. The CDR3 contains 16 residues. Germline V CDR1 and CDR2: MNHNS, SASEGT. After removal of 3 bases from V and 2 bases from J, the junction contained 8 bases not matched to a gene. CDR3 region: CASSDPLAGRAYEQYF. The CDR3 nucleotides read TGTGCCAGCAGTGACCCCCTAGCGGGACGAGCCTACGAGCAGTACTTC.

The CDR3 DNA reads TGTGCCAGCAGCTTGAGGACTTCTTATGGCTACACCTTC. It translates to CASSLRTSYGYTF. V usage is TRBV7-2 and J usage is TRBJ1-2; D is uncertain. CDR1 is SGHTA, CDR2 FQGNSA, per germline. Trimming left V 3 bases short and J 5 bases short, with 10 bases between. The CDR3 runs to 13 residues. The entire variable domain, with the rest obtained from reference TRBV7-2 and TRBJ1-2, is as follows: GAGVSQSPSNKVTEKGKDVELRCDPISGHTALYWYRQSLGQGLEFLIYFQGNSAPDKSGLPSDRFSAERTGGSVSTLTIQRTQQEDSAVYLCASSLRTSYGYTFGSGTRLTVV.

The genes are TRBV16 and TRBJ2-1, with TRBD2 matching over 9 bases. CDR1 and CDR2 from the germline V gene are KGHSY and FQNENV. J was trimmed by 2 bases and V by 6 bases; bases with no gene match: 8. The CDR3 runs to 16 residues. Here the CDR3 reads CASSRALAGTYNEQFF. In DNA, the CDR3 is TGTGCCAGCAGTCGGGCTCTAGCGGGAACCTACAATGAGCAGTTCTTC.

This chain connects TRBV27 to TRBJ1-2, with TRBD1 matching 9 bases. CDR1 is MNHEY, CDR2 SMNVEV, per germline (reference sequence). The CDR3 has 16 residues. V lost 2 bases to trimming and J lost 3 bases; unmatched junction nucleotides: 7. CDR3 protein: CASSLVGQGYDYGYTF. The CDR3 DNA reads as TGTGCCAGCAGTTTAGTTGGACAGGGGTATGACTATGGCTACACCTTC.

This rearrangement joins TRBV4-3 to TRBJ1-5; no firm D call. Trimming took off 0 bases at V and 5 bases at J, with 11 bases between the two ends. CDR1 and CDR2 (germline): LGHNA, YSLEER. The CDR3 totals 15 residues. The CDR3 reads CASSQDYNRDQPQHF. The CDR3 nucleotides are TGCGCCAGCAGCCAAGATTACAACAGAGATCAGCCCCAGCATTTT.

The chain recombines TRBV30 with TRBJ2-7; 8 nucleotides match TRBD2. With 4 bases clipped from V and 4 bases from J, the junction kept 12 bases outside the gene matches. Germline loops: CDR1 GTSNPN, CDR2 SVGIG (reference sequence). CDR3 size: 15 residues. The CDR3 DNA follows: TGTGCCTGGACCCCGGGGGGCGCGGGAGGTTACGAGCAGTACTTC. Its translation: CAWTPGGAGGYEQYF.

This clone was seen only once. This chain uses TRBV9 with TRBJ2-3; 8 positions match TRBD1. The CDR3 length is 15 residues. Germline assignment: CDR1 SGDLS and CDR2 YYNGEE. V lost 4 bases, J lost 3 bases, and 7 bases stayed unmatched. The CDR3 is CASSSRDRTTDTQYF. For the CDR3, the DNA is TGTGCCAGCAGCAGCCGGGACAGGACTACAGATACGCAGTATTTT.

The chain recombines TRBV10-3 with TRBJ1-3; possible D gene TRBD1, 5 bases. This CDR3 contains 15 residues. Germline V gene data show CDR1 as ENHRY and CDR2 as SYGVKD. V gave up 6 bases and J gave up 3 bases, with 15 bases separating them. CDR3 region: CAISGGRRFGNTIYF. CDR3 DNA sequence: TGTGCCATCAGCGGGGGAAGGAGGTTTGGAAACACCATATATTTT.

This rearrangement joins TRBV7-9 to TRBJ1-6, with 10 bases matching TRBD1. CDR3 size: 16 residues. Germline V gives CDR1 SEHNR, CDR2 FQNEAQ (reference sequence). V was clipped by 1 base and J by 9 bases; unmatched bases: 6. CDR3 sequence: CASSLDVGQGSSPLHF. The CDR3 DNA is TGTGCCAGCAGCTTAGATGTGGGACAGGGGTCTTCACCCCTCCACTTT. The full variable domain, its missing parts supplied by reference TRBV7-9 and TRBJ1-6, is DTGVSQNPRHKITKRGQNVTFRCDPISEHNRLYWYRQTLGQGPEFLTYFQNEAQLEKSRLLSDRFSAERPKGSFSTLEIQRTEQGDSAMYLCASSLDVGQGSSPLHFGNGTRLTVT.

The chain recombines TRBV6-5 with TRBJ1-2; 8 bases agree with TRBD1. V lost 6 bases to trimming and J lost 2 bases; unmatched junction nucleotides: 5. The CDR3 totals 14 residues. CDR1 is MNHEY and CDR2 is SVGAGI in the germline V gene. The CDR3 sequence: CASRATGVNYGYTF. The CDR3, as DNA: TGTGCCAGCAGGGCGACAGGGGTAAACTATGGCTACACCTTC.

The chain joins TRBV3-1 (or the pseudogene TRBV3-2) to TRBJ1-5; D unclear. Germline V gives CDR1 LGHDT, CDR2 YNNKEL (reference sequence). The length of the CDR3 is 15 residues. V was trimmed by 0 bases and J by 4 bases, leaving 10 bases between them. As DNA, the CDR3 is TGTGCCAGCAGCCAAGATTTCCGAGCAAATCAGCCCCAGCATTTT. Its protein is CASSQDFRANQPQHF.

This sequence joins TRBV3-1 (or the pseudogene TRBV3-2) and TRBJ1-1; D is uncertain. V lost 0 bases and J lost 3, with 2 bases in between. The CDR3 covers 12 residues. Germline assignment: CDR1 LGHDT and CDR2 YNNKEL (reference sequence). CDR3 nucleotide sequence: TGTGCCAGCAGCCAAGACGACACTGAAGCTTTCTTT. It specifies CASSQDDTEAFF.

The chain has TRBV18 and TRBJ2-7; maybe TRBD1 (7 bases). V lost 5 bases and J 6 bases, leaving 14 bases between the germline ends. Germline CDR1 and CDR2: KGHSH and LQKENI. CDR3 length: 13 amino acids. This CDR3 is CASSEQGRTEQYF. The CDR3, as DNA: TGTGCCAGCTCAGAACAGGGGAGGACCGAGCAGTACTTC.

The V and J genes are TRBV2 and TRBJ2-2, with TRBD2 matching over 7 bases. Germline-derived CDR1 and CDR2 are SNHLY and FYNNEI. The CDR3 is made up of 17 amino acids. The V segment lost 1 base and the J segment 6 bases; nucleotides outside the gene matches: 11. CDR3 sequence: CASSEGFGGRAAGELFF. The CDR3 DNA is TGTGCCAGCAGTGAAGGGTTTGGCGGGAGAGCGGCCGGGGAGCTGTTTTTT.

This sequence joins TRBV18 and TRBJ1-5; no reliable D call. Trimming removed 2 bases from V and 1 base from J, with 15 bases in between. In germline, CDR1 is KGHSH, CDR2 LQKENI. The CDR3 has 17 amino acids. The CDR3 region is CASSPKEAQVSNQPQHF. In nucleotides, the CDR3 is TGTGCCAGCTCACCAAAGGAAGCCCAGGTGAGCAATCAGCCCCAGCATTTT.

The CDR3 sequence is CASSSGNSYNEQFF. CDR3 nucleotides: TGTGCCAGCAGCTCCGGGAACTCCTACAATGAGCAGTTCTTC. The V and J genes are TRBV7-2 and TRBJ2-1; tentative D call: TRBD2 (5 bases). Germline-derived CDR1 and CDR2 are SGHTA and FQGNSA. This CDR3 comprises 14 residues. With 4 bases removed from V and 0 bases from J, the gap between germline ends came to 7 bases.

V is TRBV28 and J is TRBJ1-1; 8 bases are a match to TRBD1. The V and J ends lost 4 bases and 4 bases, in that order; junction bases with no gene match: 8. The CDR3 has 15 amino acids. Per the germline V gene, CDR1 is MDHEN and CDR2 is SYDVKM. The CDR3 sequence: CASSSPTDRATEAFF. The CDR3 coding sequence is TGTGCCAGCAGTTCCCCTACGGACAGGGCCACTGAAGCTTTCTTT.

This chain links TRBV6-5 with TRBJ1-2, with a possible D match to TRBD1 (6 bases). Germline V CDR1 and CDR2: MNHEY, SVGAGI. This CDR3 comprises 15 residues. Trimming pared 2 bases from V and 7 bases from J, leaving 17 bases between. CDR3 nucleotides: TGTGCCAGCAGTTACGACCTACAAGGGGGTGCTGGCTACACCTTC. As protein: CASSYDLQGGAGYTF.

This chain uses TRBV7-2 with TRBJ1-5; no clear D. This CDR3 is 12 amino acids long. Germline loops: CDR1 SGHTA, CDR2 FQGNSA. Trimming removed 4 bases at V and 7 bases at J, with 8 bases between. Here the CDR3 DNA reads TGTGCCAGCAGCTCCTCGGGACAGCCCCAGCATTTT. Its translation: CASSSSGQPQHF.

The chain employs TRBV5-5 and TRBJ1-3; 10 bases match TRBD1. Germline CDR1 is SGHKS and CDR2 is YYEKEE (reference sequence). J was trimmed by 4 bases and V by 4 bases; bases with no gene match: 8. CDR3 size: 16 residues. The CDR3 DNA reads TGTGCCAGCAGCACCTTTGGACAGGGGGGCGGAAACACCATATATTTT. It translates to CASSTFGQGGGNTIYF.

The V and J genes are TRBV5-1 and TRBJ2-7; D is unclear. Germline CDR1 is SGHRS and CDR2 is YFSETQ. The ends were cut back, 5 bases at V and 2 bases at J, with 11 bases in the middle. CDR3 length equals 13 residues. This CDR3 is CASSAQPTYEQYF. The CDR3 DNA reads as TGCGCCAGCAGTGCTCAACCTACCTACGAGCAGTACTTC.

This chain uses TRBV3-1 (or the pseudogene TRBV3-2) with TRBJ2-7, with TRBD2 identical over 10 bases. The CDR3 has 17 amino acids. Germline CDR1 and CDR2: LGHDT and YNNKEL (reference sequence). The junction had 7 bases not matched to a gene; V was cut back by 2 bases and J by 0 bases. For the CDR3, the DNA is TGTGCCAGCAGCCAAAGGGCTAGCGGGAGAAGCTCCTACGAGCAGTACTTC. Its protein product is CASSQRASGRSSYEQYF.

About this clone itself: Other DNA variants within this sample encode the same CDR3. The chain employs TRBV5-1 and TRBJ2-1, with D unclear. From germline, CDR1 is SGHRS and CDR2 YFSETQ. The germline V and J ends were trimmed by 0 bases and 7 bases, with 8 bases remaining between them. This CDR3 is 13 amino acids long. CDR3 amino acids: CASSLVPGNEQFF. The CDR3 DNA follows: TGCGCCAGCAGCTTGGTTCCGGGTAATGAGCAGTTCTTC.

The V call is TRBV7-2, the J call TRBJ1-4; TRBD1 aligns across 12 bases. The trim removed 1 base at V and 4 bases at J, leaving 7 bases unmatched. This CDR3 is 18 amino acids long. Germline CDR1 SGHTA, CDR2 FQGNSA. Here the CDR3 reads CASSLVPGQGAVNEKLFF. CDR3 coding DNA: TGTGCCAGCAGCTTAGTCCCGGGACAGGGGGCCGTTAATGAAAAACTGTTTTTT.

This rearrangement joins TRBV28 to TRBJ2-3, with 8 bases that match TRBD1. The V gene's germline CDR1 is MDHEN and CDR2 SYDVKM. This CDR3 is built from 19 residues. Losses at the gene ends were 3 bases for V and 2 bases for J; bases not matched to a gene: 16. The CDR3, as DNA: TGTGCCAGCAGTTTGGCCTTCGCGAGCAGGGGGCGCCCCACAGATACGCAGTATTTT. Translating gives CASSLAFASRGRPTDTQYF. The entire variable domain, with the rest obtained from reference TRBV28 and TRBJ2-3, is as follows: DVKVTQSSRYLVKRTGEKVFLECVQDMDHENMFWYRQDPGLGLRLIYFSYDVKMKEKGDIPEGYSVSREKKERFSLILESASTNQTSMYLCASSLAFASRGRPTDTQYFGPGTRLTVL.